A single sample gave rise to the 27 T cell receptor beta chains below, sequenced in a study of T-cell reconstitution after alpha-beta-depleted transplantation in children. The TCRbeta library incorporated unique molecular identifiers. MiXCR, run by TCRdb on the PCR reads, gives a single entry per CDR3 protein. The table shows about 540,000 distinct CDR3 sequences, with around 17% occurring only once. This sample comprised PBMCs from the stem cell graft donor, obtained from the stem cell graft. The receptors here all came from a human donor who donated a stem cell graft to a child with acute lymphoblastic leukemia.

This sequence joins TRBV6-1 and TRBJ1-1; TRBD1 might be the D (5 bases). Germline V CDR1 and CDR2: MNHNS, SASEGT. Trimming removed 7 bases from V and 1 base from J, with 16 bases in between. The CDR3 loop spans 15 amino acids. The CDR3 spells CASIGATQGNTEAFF. CDR3 nucleotides: TGTGCCAGCATCGGGGCAACCCAAGGGAACACTGAAGCTTTCTTT.

This clonotype was counted between two and nine times. A read error may produce the germline difference seen at one junction end. The chain couples TRBV10-3 to TRBJ2-7, with 7 bases lining up with TRBD2. This CDR3 is built from 13 residues. CDR1 and CDR2 (germline): ENHRY, SYGVKD. This chain's CDR3 is CAISQTSSNEQYF. The DNA of the CDR3 is TGTGCCATCAGTCAGACTAGCTCCAACGAGCAGTACTTC.

The chain links TRBV18 to TRBJ1-1; the D gene is possibly TRBD1 (6 bases). Germline V gene sequence: CDR1 KGHSH, CDR2 LQKENI. Trimming removed 2 bases at V and 8 bases at J, with 15 bases between. The CDR3 spans 14 residues. The CDR3, as DNA: TGTGCCAGCTCACCAGAAATCCAGGGGATCGAAGCTTTCTTT. This encodes CASSPEIQGIEAFF.

The rearrangement links TRBV5-1 to TRBJ2-1, with D unresolved. V lost 0 bases and J lost 6, with 13 bases in between. The CDR3 length is 15 residues. Germline V gene lookup returns CDR1 SGHRS and CDR2 YFSETQ. The CDR3 DNA is TGCGCCAGCAGCTTGGGATCAACGGGCGGCAATGAGCAGTTCTTC. Encoded protein: CASSLGSTGGNEQFF.

This chain links TRBV15 with TRBJ2-3; the D gene is possibly TRBD1 (7 bases). Deletions cut 0 bases from V and 5 bases from J, with 18 bases between. This CDR3 contains 17 residues. The germline V gene encodes CDR1 LNHNV and CDR2 YYDKDF (reference sequence). CDR3 amino acids: CATSRDHRQGLEDTQYF. CDR3 bases: TGTGCCACCAGCAGAGACCACAGACAGGGACTGGAAGATACGCAGTATTTT.

This clonotype was seen a handful of times. The V call is TRBV10-3, the J call TRBJ2-5, with 8 nucleotides matching TRBD1. CDR1 is ENHRY and CDR2 is SYGVKD in the germline V gene. J gave up 6 bases and V 2 bases, and 2 bases lay outside the gene matches. The CDR3 extends over 13 amino acids. This CDR3 reads CAISEGQGQTQYF. In DNA form, the CDR3 reads TGTGCCATCAGTGAGGGACAGGGCCAGACCCAGTACTTC.

This clonotype has a handful of counts. The chain employs TRBV9 and TRBJ2-7; 7 bases align to TRBD1. Trimming at V came to 3 bases and at J to 7 bases, leaving 13 bases not matched to a gene. This CDR3 comprises 15 residues. Germline V gives CDR1 SGDLS, CDR2 YYNGEE. The CDR3 coding sequence is TGTGCCAGCAGCGCGACAGGGTTGCCGTCTCGAGAGCAGTACTTC. Amino acids: CASSATGLPSREQYF.

This clonotype was counted a few times. The chain is built from TRBV30 and TRBJ2-5, with 8 bases identical to TRBD2. The CDR3 sequence is 14 residues long. V was pared by 0 bases and J by 5 bases, with 5 bases of the junction left unmatched. The germline gives CDR1 GTSNPN, CDR2 SVGIG (reference sequence). The DNA of the CDR3 is TGTGCCTGGAGTGTGGCGGGAGGTGAGGAGACCCAGTACTTC. This codes for CAWSVAGGEETQYF.

The chain links TRBV4-1 to TRBJ2-5; 7 bases match TRBD1. Unmatched junction bases numbered 9, after V lost 1 base and J lost 4 bases. Per the germline V gene, CDR1 is MGHRA and CDR2 is YSYEKL. This CDR3 is built from 16 residues. The CDR3 nucleotides read TGCGCCAGCAGCCAAGGAGACAGGGTATGGGCAGAGACCCAGTACTTC. The encoded protein is CASSQGDRVWAETQYF.

This clonotype was observed at least ten times. The rearrangement joins TRBV7-3 to TRBJ2-3; the D gene is possibly TRBD2 (6 bases). The length of the CDR3 is 13 residues. Trimming stripped 2 bases from V and 6 bases from J, with 9 bases between. CDR1 is SGHTA, CDR2 FQGTGA, per germline. The DNA of the CDR3 is TGTGCCAGCAGCTTAGGAGGGTCCGATACGCAGTATTTT. Residues: CASSLGGSDTQYF.

The chain joins TRBV12-3 or TRBV12-4 to TRBJ2-7, with TRBD2 as a possible D gene (6 bases). V lost 7 bases, J lost 2 bases, and 15 bases lay in between. This CDR3 contains 14 residues. The CDR3 loop is CASTATAGTYEQYF. CDR3 sequence (DNA): TGTGCCAGCACCGCCACAGCGGGTACCTACGAGCAGTACTTC.

This clonotype has just a few counts. CDR3 DNA sequence: TGTGCCAGCAGCTTTCTAGGAGGTGGCTACACCTTC. This codes for CASSFLGGGYTF. The J gene is TRBJ1-2, the V gene TRBV7-9; unclear D gene. V lost 3 bases and J lost 7, with 9 bases in between. CDR3 length: 12 residues. From germline, CDR1 is SEHNR and CDR2 FQNEAQ (reference sequence).

This clonotype occurred a few times. This chain connects TRBV25-1 to TRBJ2-3; D remains unclear. The germline V gene has CDR1 MGHDK and CDR2 SYGVNS. The CDR3 spans 16 residues. V was shortened by 3 bases and J by 3 bases, with 16 bases between the two germline ends. The CDR3 loop reads CASSEWLTELTDTQYF. CDR3 DNA sequence: TGTGCCAGCAGTGAGTGGCTCACGGAACTTACAGATACGCAGTATTTT.

This clonotype occurred a few times. This rearrangement joins TRBV20-1 to TRBJ1-1; tentative D call: TRBD1 (5 bases). Germline-derived CDR1 and CDR2 are DFQATT and SNEGSKA (reference sequence). V was clipped by 0 bases and J by 6 bases, with 11 bases between them. The CDR3 is made up of 13 amino acids. DNA for the CDR3: TGCAGTGCTAGAGAAGGGGTTGACGCTGAAGCTTTCTTT. Protein: CSAREGVDAEAFF.

This clonotype was seen at least ten times. The V gene is TRBV3-1, the J gene TRBJ2-7; 9 bases are a match to TRBD2. V was pared by 5 bases and J by 3 bases, with 5 bases of the junction left unmatched. CDR3 length: 14 amino acids. Germline loops: CDR1 LGHDT, CDR2 YNNKEL (reference sequence). The CDR3 region is CASSKLAGHYEQYF. The CDR3 DNA reads as TGTGCCAGCAGCAAGCTAGCGGGACACTACGAGCAGTACTTC.

V and J are TRBV5-6 and TRBJ2-1; perhaps TRBD1 as D (6 bases). The CDR3 totals 14 residues. Germline V gives CDR1 SGHDT, CDR2 YYEEEE. Trimming shortened V by 4 bases and J by 6 bases, and 14 bases separated the two germline ends. CDR3 coding DNA: TGTGCCAGCAGCCCCTCAGGGGCAACCAATGAGCAGTTCTTC. The encoded protein is CASSPSGATNEQFF.

This clonotype was picked up a small number of times. This rearrangement joins TRBV6-1 to TRBJ1-2; tentative D call: TRBD1 (6 bases). The CDR3 runs 14 residues. Trimming shortened V by 6 bases and J by 4 bases, and 15 bases separated the two germline ends. CDR1 and CDR2 from the germline V gene are MNHNS and SASEGT. CDR3 region: CASSLQGRPYGYTF. The CDR3 DNA reads TGTGCCAGCAGCCTACAGGGCAGACCCTATGGCTACACCTTC.

In its sample, this clonotype was seen a few times. V is TRBV2 and J is TRBJ2-7, with 8 bases identical to TRBD2. V trimming: 7 bases; J trimming: 11 bases; junction bases outside the gene matches: 10. The CDR3 consists of 12 residues. CDR1 is SNHLY, CDR2 FYNNEI, per germline. CDR3 nucleotide sequence: TGTGCCAGCAACATTGTTCGGGGGGGAGAGTACTTC. Translation: CASNIVRGGEYF.

V gene TRBV6-5 combines with J gene TRBJ2-3; weak D call: TRBD2 (5 bases). Trimming pared 6 bases from V and 15 bases from J, leaving 16 bases between. The V gene's germline CDR1 is MNHEY and CDR2 SVGAGI. The CDR3 loop spans 11 amino acids. The CDR3 loop is CASSAVGISYF. Written as DNA, the CDR3 is TGTGCCAGCAGCGCCGTCGGGATATCTTATTTT.

This clonotype was detected many times. The rearrangement links TRBV4-2 to TRBJ2-2; D remains unclear. CDR3 length: 12 residues. Trimming removed 1 base from V and 6 bases from J, with 3 bases in between. Germline loops: CDR1 LGHNA, CDR2 YNFKEQ. The CDR3 region has the DNA TGTGCCAGCAGCCAAGGTTCCGGGGAGCTGTTTTTT. This codes for CASSQGSGELFF.

This clonotype has more than one count but fewer than ten. The rearrangement links TRBV9 to TRBJ2-3; TRBD2 might be the D (5 bases). The V gene's germline CDR1 is SGDLS and CDR2 YYNGEE. V was trimmed by 4 bases and J by 0 bases, leaving 15 bases between them. CDR3 length: 16 amino acids. CDR3 in amino acids: CASSLEAAPSTDTQYF. The CDR3 coding sequence is TGTGCCAGCAGCCTCGAAGCGGCACCTAGCACAGATACGCAGTATTTT.

The chain joins TRBV5-1 to TRBJ1-1, with D maybe TRBD1 (6 bases). V was pared by 7 bases and J by 0 bases, with 16 bases between. Per germline, CDR1 SGHRS and CDR2 YFSETQ. The CDR3 spans 15 residues. The CDR3 DNA reads TGCGCCAGCTCCCATTACAGGGCCATGAACACTGAAGCTTTCTTT. Its protein is CASSHYRAMNTEAFF. The entire variable domain, with the rest obtained from reference TRBV5-1 and TRBJ1-1, is as follows: KAGVTQTPRYLIKTRGQQVTLSCSPISGHRSVSWYQQTPGQGLQFLFEYFSETQRNKGNFPGRFSGRQFSNSRSEMNVSTLELGDSALYLCASSHYRAMNTEAFFGQGTRLTVV.

The J gene is TRBJ1-2, the V gene TRBV12-3 or TRBV12-4; D possibly corresponds to TRBD1 (6 bases). The CDR3 loop spans 11 amino acids. V lost 10 bases to trimming and J lost 8 bases, with 14 bases between them. The CDR3 DNA sequence: TGTGCCATCCTCGGACAGATCGGCTACACCTTC. It yields the protein CAILGQIGYTF.

This clonotype came up a few times. The chain couples TRBV27 to TRBJ2-7; D perhaps matches TRBD1 (6 bases). Germline loops: CDR1 MNHEY, CDR2 SMNVEV (reference sequence). This CDR3 contains 14 residues. Trimming took off 6 bases at V and 4 bases at J, with 16 bases between the two ends. Written as DNA, the CDR3 is TGTGCCAGCAGAGCCGGGACACGGAGTTACGAGCAGTACTTC. This encodes CASRAGTRSYEQYF.

This sequence joins TRBV2 and TRBJ2-7, with D possibly being TRBD1 (6 bases). Trimming removed 10 bases from V and 2 bases from J, with 12 bases in between. Germline assignment: CDR1 SNHLY and CDR2 FYNNEI. The CDR3 sequence is 12 residues long. CDR3 in amino acids: CATSGQTYEQYF. CDR3 DNA sequence: TGTGCCACCTCGGGACAAACCTACGAGCAGTACTTC.

There are a few counts of this clonotype. The CDR3 DNA follows: TGCGCCAGCAGCTCCAATCCCGGGACAAGCACCGGGGAGCTGTTTTTT. This codes for CASSSNPGTSTGELFF. J is TRBJ2-2 and V is TRBV5-1, with a possible D match to TRBD1 (6 bases). The CDR3 sequence is 16 residues long. Germline lookup yields CDR1 SGHRS and CDR2 YFSETQ. V was shortened by 3 bases and J by 4 bases, with 16 bases between the two germline ends.

This clonotype was counted only a few times. The V call is TRBV12-3 or TRBV12-4, the J call TRBJ1-2; TRBD1 matches 7 bases. This CDR3 has 14 amino acids. Trimming cost V 2 bases and J 4 bases; bases outside gene matches: 4. The CDR3 is CASSLLAGGYGYTF. The CDR3, as DNA: TGTGCCAGCAGTTTACTGGCAGGGGGCTATGGCTACACCTTC.